This T cell receptor beta chain is from a study of shared clonotypes between healthy human individuals. TCRdb's table, derived via immunoSEQ multiplex PCR, lists solely in-frame clones and lacks some. The table has millions of clones, more than 90% seen once. CDR3 length: 17 amino acids. Trimming cost V 1 base and J 4 bases; bases outside gene matches: 9. Germline-derived CDR1 and CDR2 are SGHNT and YYREEE (reference sequence). The chain has TRBV5-4 and TRBJ2-3; TRBD2 agrees at 10 bases. This sequence originates from a man between 18 and 35 years old in good health. The sequenced material came from naive CD4+ T cells sorted from blood. Stated subset: CD45RA+ positively selected. For the CDR3, the DNA is TGTGCCAGCAGCTTGTTAAGTGTAGCGGGAGGCGCAGATACGCAGTATTTT. Translating gives CASSLLSVAGGADTQYF.